These 11 T cell receptor beta chains originate from one sample sequenced in a study of blood T cell repertoires in COVID-19 (dated by TCRdb to the early 2020s). The library relied on the immunoSEQ multiplex PCR assay. TCRdb provides this immuneACCESS table in a form limited to in-frame rearrangements. Some clones are lacking; in checked studies, under half of them reflect an unresolved V gene, and why the rest are absent is not known. The sample table holds about 68,000 clones, of which around 86% were seen once. The top ten hold more than 8% of the sample. Sequencing input: peripheral blood. The receptors were gathered from a man aged 30 to 45 with acute or convalescent COVID-19.

This chain links TRBV7-9 with TRBJ1-2, with 9 bases aligning to TRBD1. CDR1 and CDR2 (germline): SEHNR, FQNEAQ (reference sequence). Unmatched junction bases numbered 4, after V lost 1 base and J lost 4 bases. The CDR3 totals 15 residues. The CDR3, as DNA: TGTGCCAGCAGCTTAGTAACAGGGGGCGGCTATGGCTACACCTTC. Amino acids: CASSLVTGGGYGYTF.

This clone turned up a few times. This chain connects TRBV9 to TRBJ1-6; D is ambiguous. The CDR3 loop spans 15 amino acids. Germline CDR1 and CDR2: SGDLS and YYNGEE. V lost 3 bases to trimming and J lost 7 bases, with 14 bases between them. In DNA, the CDR3 is TGTGCCAGCAGCGAAAGAGAGGCCCCAAATTCACCCCTCCACTTT. Translation: CASSEREAPNSPLHF.

This chain uses TRBV6-1 with TRBJ1-5; D call uncertain. The CDR3 contains 14 residues. Trimming cost V 1 base and J 1 base, with 5 bases left between them. Germline lookup yields CDR1 MNHNS and CDR2 SASEGT. CDR3 sequence (DNA): TGTGCCAGCAGTGAAGGGCTCAGCAATCAGCCCCAGCATTTT. Its translation is CASSEGLSNQPQHF.

This chain connects TRBV28 to TRBJ2-2; a possible D gene is TRBD1 (6 bases). Trimming left V 4 bases short and J 4 bases short, with 13 bases between. The CDR3 loop spans 15 amino acids. Germline V gene lookup returns CDR1 MDHEN and CDR2 SYDVKM. CDR3 amino acids: CASSSPGHPTGELFF. In DNA, the CDR3 is TGTGCCAGCAGTTCCCCGGGACACCCCACCGGGGAGCTGTTTTTT.

The chain combines TRBV5-5 with TRBJ2-5, with D possibly matching TRBD1 (5 bases). The CDR3 contains 14 residues. CDR1 and CDR2 from the germline V gene are SGHKS and YYEKEE (reference sequence). Between the trimmed V and J ends, which lost 4 bases and 3 bases, there was a span of 13 bases. As DNA, the CDR3 is TGTGCCAGCAGCAGAGTCTTGACAGAAGAGACCCAGTACTTC. It is translated as CASSRVLTEETQYF.

The V call is TRBV5-6, the J call TRBJ2-2; D may be TRBD2 (6 bases). The CDR3 has 14 amino acids. Germline CDR1 and CDR2: SGHDT and YYEEEE. V was trimmed by 0 bases and J by 6 bases, leaving 9 bases between them. In DNA, the CDR3 is TGTGCCAGCAGCTTGGAGCTAGCGCCCGGGGAGCTGTTTTTT. It yields the protein CASSLELAPGELFF.

This chain links TRBV4-1 with TRBJ2-3, with 9 bases lining up with TRBD1. This CDR3 comprises 17 residues. Germline values: CDR1 MGHRA, CDR2 YSYEKL. J lost 0 bases, V lost 4 bases, and 8 bases had no gene match. The chain's CDR3 is CASSPHGTGRSTDTQYF. The CDR3 nucleotides are TGCGCCAGCAGCCCCCATGGGACAGGGAGAAGCACAGATACGCAGTATTTT.

There are a few counts of this clone. V usage is TRBV28 and J usage is TRBJ1-5; 8 bases line up with TRBD1. The CDR3 totals 14 residues. J gave up 7 bases and V 5 bases, and 7 bases lay outside the gene matches. In germline, CDR1 is MDHEN, CDR2 SYDVKM. The CDR3 is CASSQDRAAQPQHF. In DNA, the CDR3 is TGTGCCAGCAGTCAGGACAGGGCCGCCCAGCCCCAGCATTTT.

J is TRBJ1-3 and V is TRBV3-1 (or the pseudogene TRBV3-2), with D perhaps TRBD1 (6 bases). This CDR3 region has 18 residues. Germline values: CDR1 LGHDT, CDR2 YNNKEL (reference sequence). V dropped 0 bases and J dropped 0 bases, with 15 bases sitting between them. The CDR3 DNA follows: TGTGCCAGCAGCCAAGATCTCCACAGGGCTATCTCTGGAAACACCATATATTTT. It translates to CASSQDLHRAISGNTIYF.

V usage is TRBV18 and J usage is TRBJ1-6; 8 bases map to TRBD1. This CDR3 region has 14 residues. Germline CDR1 is KGHSH and CDR2 is LQKENI. V lost 2 bases to trimming and J lost 8 bases; unmatched junction nucleotides: 2. The CDR3 here is CASSPDRGYSPLHF. The CDR3 coding sequence is TGTGCCAGCTCACCAGACAGGGGTTATTCACCCCTCCACTTT.

V is TRBV9 and J is TRBJ1-1; TRBD1 matches at 11 bases. The CDR3 contains 14 residues. V shed 7 bases and J 4 bases; nucleotides not matched to a gene: 6. The germline V gene has CDR1 SGDLS and CDR2 YYNGEE. DNA for the CDR3: TGTGCCAGCGGGACCGGGACAGGGGGCACTGAAGCTTTCTTT. Protein sequence: CASGTGTGGTEAFF.